This T cell receptor beta chain is drawn from a study of CD8 T cells in Susac syndrome. For the study at large: Sequenced Susac syndrome patients included five or six with active disease and roughly 8 who were in remission. Overall study findings and caveats: In total CD8+ repertoires, about 17 Susac-specific public clones were detected, and CD8+ TEMRA repertoires contained a few. In Susac syndrome, CD8+ expansion was highest in TEMRA and active disease.

Note on this clonotype: Its matching antigen is unknown.

With random hexamers, roughly 0.45 to 1 ug RNA was reverse transcribed. It was immunoSEQ multiplex PCR that amplified TCR beta CDR3 across 54 Vbeta and 13 Jbeta. TCRdb independently ran MiXCR on the immunoSEQ multiplex PCR reads; one entry per CDR3 protein. The sample records about 83,000 distinct CDR3 sequences, approximately 96% being singletons. The sequencing input was CD8+ T cells from PBMCs. This clonotype was obtained from a human donor with Susac syndrome.

The CDR3 DNA reads TGTGCCAGCAGCGCCTCTCCCTATCAAGAGACCCAGTACTTC. The encoded protein is CASSASPYQETQYF. The genes are TRBV3-1 and TRBJ2-5; D remains ambiguous. Looked up from germline, CDR1 is LGHDT and CDR2 is YNNKEL (reference sequence). Trimming removed 5 bases from V and 2 bases from J, with 12 bases in between. CDR3 size: 14 residues.